This T cell receptor (beta chain) appears in the sequencing data of a study of Graves' ophthalmopathy and Graves' hyperthyroidism. Enrolled hyperthyroidism patients had a new diagnosis, a duration under 2 months, and an age of 18 to 65. Reliance was placed on clinical symptoms, serum thyroxine, TRAb, thyroid ultrasound and orbital computed tomography for diagnosis. CDR1 and CDR2 from the germline V gene are MGHDK and SYGVNS. The CDR3 is made up of 13 amino acids. J lost 1 base, V lost 4 bases, and 1 base had no gene match. In its sample, this clonotype was seen many times. Its matching antigen is unknown. Points from the study as a whole: In blood appeared most of the expanded thyroid clonotypes whose frequency exceeded 0.001.

Researchers took RNA transcripts and amplified TCR beta CDR3 regions from them. HTBI primers served in a first-round RT-PCR, which a second-round multiplex PCR followed. TCRdb recomputed calls from the multiplex PCR reads with MiXCR, one row per CDR3 protein. Among a few hundred thousand distinct CDR3 sequences, roughly 40% were seen once, and the ten largest hold around 4.6%. The sequence derives from an adult man with Graves' hyperthyroidism. The chain uses TRBV25-1 and TRBJ2-7, with 7 bases that match TRBD2. Sequenced: peripheral blood or thyroid tissue (not recorded which). CDR3 nucleotide sequence: TGTGCCAGCAGTGGGGGACTATCCTACGAGCAGTACTTC. Translated: CASSGGLSYEQYF.